The source of this T cell receptor beta chain is a study of response to subunit inactivated influenza vaccine. TCRdb recomputed calls from the RT-PCR reads with MiXCR, one row per CDR3 protein. The sample records about 520,000 distinct CDR3 sequences, about 7.2% being singletons. Overall study results and limits: The authors proposed limited new T cell recruitment per seasonal influenza vaccination.

This CDR3 is 14 amino acids long. The ends were cut back, 3 bases at V and 6 bases at J, with 15 bases in the middle. Germline loops: CDR1 LGHDT, CDR2 YNNKEL (reference sequence). A few counts support this clonotype. Its cognate antigen is unknown. The starting material was PBMCs from blood, obtained about 24 months after vaccination. The chain combines TRBV3-1 with TRBJ2-7; the D call may be TRBD1 or TRBD2 (5 bases each). The source is a man in his fifties or sixties who received an inactivated influenza vaccine. CDR3 in DNA: TGTGCCAGCAGCCAGGGACCGACCGTCGGCGAGCAGTACTTC. This sequence encodes CASSQGPTVGEQYF.